This paragraph reports one T cell receptor beta chain. The data originate from a study of T cell changes during pregnancy in multiple sclerosis. Clones were read by immunoSEQ multiplex PCR, and TCRdb kept only the in-frame ones, dropping some. The table lists 17,000 or so clones, roughly 83% of them singletons. CDR1 is SGHNT, CDR2 YYREEE, per germline (reference sequence). CDR3 length equals 14 residues. J gave up 8 bases and V 7 bases, and 9 bases lay outside the gene matches. The chain links TRBV5-4 to TRBJ2-1, with 10 nucleotides matching TRBD1. This receptor was taken from a female donor in good health, enrolled as a control in a pregnancy study. The input for sequencing was CD8+ T cells from peripheral blood mononuclear cells, taken in the third trimester of pregnancy. The CDR3 here is CASYRDRGLDEQFF. For the CDR3, the DNA is TGTGCCAGCTACCGGGACAGGGGCCTGGATGAGCAGTTCTTC.